A single sample gave rise to the 11 T cell receptor beta chains below, sequenced in a study of response to subunit inactivated influenza vaccine. TCRdb redid the calling of the RT-PCR reads with MiXCR, one entry per CDR3 protein. This table holds around 760,000 distinct CDR3 sequences, roughly 13% found once. The specimen comprised PBMCs from blood, sampled 14 days before vaccination. These receptors all stem from a man aged 50 to 60 who received an inactivated influenza vaccine.

This clonotype was picked up many times. The chain uses TRBV28 and TRBJ2-2; tentative D call: TRBD1 (6 bases). Germline assignment: CDR1 MDHEN and CDR2 SYDVKM. The CDR3 length is 20 residues. Deletions cut 0 bases from V and 0 bases from J, with 20 bases between. CDR3 region: CASSLWARGLLNSNTGELFF. Written as DNA, the CDR3 is TGTGCCAGCAGTTTATGGGCCAGGGGCCTTCTAAATTCGAACACCGGGGAGCTGTTTTTT.

This clonotype has just a few counts. The chain has TRBV28 and TRBJ2-5, with a tentative D call TRBD2 (8 bases). Deletions cut 2 bases from V and 5 bases from J, with 21 bases between. Germline V CDR1 and CDR2: MDHEN, SYDVKM. The CDR3 loop spans 17 amino acids. For the CDR3, the DNA is TGTGCCAGCAGTTTAGTCCCGGGGGGGAGGGACAGCGAGACCCAGTACTTC. It encodes CASSLVPGGRDSETQYF.

This chain links TRBV6-2 or TRBV6-3 with TRBJ2-5, with D unclear. V shed 8 bases and J shed 5 bases, with 15 bases lying between them. Germline V gene lookup returns CDR1 MNHEY and CDR2 SVGEGT. This CDR3 contains 13 residues. In DNA form, the CDR3 reads TGTGCCAGCGGGCAGCCCGAGAAGGAGACCCAGTACTTC. Its protein product is CASGQPEKETQYF.

This clonotype appeared a few times. The V and J genes are TRBV15 and TRBJ2-7; a possible D gene is TRBD1 (6 bases). This CDR3 is built from 12 residues. Per the germline V gene, CDR1 is LNHNV and CDR2 is YYDKDF (reference sequence). The ends were cut back, 5 bases at V and 4 bases at J, with 9 bases in the middle. The CDR3 DNA reads TGTGCCACCAGCGAACAGGGATACGAGCAGTACTTC. Translation gives CATSEQGYEQYF.

The chain is built from TRBV4-2 and TRBJ2-7; TRBD1 matches 9 bases. This CDR3 contains 15 residues. Trimming at V came to 0 bases and at J to 3 bases, leaving 3 bases not matched to a gene. Germline CDR1 and CDR2: LGHNA and YNFKEQ. As DNA, the CDR3 is TGTGCCAGCAGCCAAGATTGGGGACAGGGCTACGAGCAGTACTTC. Translation gives CASSQDWGQGYEQYF.

The DNA of the CDR3 is TGTGCCAGCAGCTTACAGGACAGGGCGGGCAATGAGCAGTTCTTC. Protein product: CASSLQDRAGNEQFF. V usage is TRBV5-5 and J usage is TRBJ2-1, with 8 bases that match TRBD1. Germline CDR1 and CDR2: SGHKS and YYEKEE (reference sequence). Trimming took 2 bases from V and 6 from J; bases not matched to a gene: 7. The CDR3 has 15 amino acids.

This clonotype was seen a few times. This rearrangement joins TRBV5-1 to TRBJ2-7, with 7 bases aligning to TRBD2. The CDR3 contains 14 residues. In germline, CDR1 is SGHRS, CDR2 YFSETQ. V was clipped by 5 bases and J by 1 base; unmatched bases: 6. The CDR3 coding sequence is TGCGCCAGCAGTCCCACAGCGGGGTCCTACGAGCAGTACTTC. Protein: CASSPTAGSYEQYF. Full variable domain (missing parts from reference TRBV5-1 and TRBJ2-7): KAGVTQTPRYLIKTRGQQVTLSCSPISGHRSVSWYQQTPGQGLQFLFEYFSETQRNKGNFPGRFSGRQFSNSRSEMNVSTLELGDSALYLCASSPTAGSYEQYFGPGTRLTVT.

This clonotype was found a few times. This sequence joins TRBV9 and TRBJ2-3; no reliable D call. Trimming pared 0 bases from V and 0 bases from J, leaving 11 bases between. The CDR3 loop spans 16 amino acids. Germline-derived CDR1 and CDR2 are SGDLS and YYNGEE. The CDR3 DNA reads TGTGCCAGCAGCGTAGAGGTGACTCCTAGCACAGATACGCAGTATTTT. This translates into CASSVEVTPSTDTQYF.

The rearrangement uses TRBV30 and TRBJ2-7; D ambiguous. This CDR3 spans 12 amino acids. Trimming cost V 2 bases and J 2 bases, with 7 bases left between them. Germline V gives CDR1 GTSNPN, CDR2 SVGIG (reference sequence). CDR3 bases: TGTGCCTGGAGTTCGCTGACCTACGAGCAGTACTTC. It codes for CAWSSLTYEQYF.

This sequence joins TRBV18 and TRBJ1-1, with a weak D call TRBD1 (5 bases). V was shortened by 6 bases and J by 8 bases, with 13 bases between the two germline ends. The CDR3 is made up of 12 amino acids. Germline CDR1 and CDR2: KGHSH and LQKENI. Here the CDR3 DNA reads TGTGCCAGCTCTCCCAGGGAGAGGGAAGCTTTCTTT. Encoded protein: CASSPREREAFF. The entire variable domain, with the rest obtained from reference TRBV18 and TRBJ1-1, is as follows: NAGVMQNPRHLVRRRGQEARLRCSPMKGHSHVYWYRQLPEEGLKFMVYLQKENIIDESGMPKERFSAEFPKEGPSILRIQQVVRGDSAAYFCASSPREREAFFGQGTRLTVV.

The rearrangement links TRBV7-3 to TRBJ2-1; 8 nucleotides align to TRBD2. From germline, CDR1 is SGHTA and CDR2 FQGTGA. CDR3 length: 16 amino acids. With 4 bases clipped from V and 5 bases from J, the junction kept 10 bases outside the gene matches. This chain's CDR3 is CASSSSGGEDHNEQFF. The CDR3 nucleotides are TGTGCCAGCAGCTCCTCCGGGGGGGAGGACCACAATGAGCAGTTCTTC.